This entry describes one T cell receptor (beta chain). The antigen remains unidentified. The junction departs from germline at one end; a sequencing error may be responsible. The sample is drawn from a study of neurological immune-mediated disorders. Study results and caveats: Neither clinical nor MRI features showed any association with the multiple sclerosis repertoire cluster, and the authors stated that larger cohorts are needed. Phylogenetic grouping assigned the repertoires of 18 of 34 multiple sclerosis patients to a single related-CDR3 cluster, representing a possible signature.

Germline lookup yields CDR1 MNHNY and CDR2 SVGAGI (reference sequence). The CDR3 is 15 amino acids. TCRdb analysed the 5' RACE reads with MiXCR anew, one entry per CDR3 protein. Of fewer than 75,000 distinct CDR3 sequences listed, 4.5% are singletons. This rearrangement joins TRBV6-6 to TRBJ1-5; TRBD1 matches 7 bases. The receptor was isolated from a man younger than 45 with multiple sclerosis. Sequenced material: PBMCs. The CDR3 reads CASSPRTGSNQPQNF. In DNA form, the CDR3 reads TGTGCCAGCAGTCCGCGGACAGGTAGCAATCAGCCCCAGAATTTT.